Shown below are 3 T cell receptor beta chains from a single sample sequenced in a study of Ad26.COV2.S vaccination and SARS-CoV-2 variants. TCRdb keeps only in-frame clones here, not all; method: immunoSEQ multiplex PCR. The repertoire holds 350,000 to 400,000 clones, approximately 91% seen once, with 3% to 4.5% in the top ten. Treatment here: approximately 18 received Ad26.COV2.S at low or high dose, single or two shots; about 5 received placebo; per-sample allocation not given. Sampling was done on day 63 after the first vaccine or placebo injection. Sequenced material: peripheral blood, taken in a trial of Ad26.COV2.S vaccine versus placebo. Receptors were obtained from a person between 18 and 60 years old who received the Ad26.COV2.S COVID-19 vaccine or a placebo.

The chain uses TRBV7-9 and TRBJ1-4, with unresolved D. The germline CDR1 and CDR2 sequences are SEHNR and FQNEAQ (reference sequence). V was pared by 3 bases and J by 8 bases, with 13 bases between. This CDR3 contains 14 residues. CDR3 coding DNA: TGTGCCAGCAGCTTGCCGAGCAACCCGGAAAAACTGTTTTTT. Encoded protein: CASSLPSNPEKLFF.

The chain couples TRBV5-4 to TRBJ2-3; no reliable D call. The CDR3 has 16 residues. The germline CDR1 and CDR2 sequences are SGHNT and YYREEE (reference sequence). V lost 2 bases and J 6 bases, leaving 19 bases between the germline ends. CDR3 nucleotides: TGTGCCAGCAGCTTTTTCGACTCGGCGAATTTCGATACGCAGTATTTT. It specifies CASSFFDSANFDTQYF.

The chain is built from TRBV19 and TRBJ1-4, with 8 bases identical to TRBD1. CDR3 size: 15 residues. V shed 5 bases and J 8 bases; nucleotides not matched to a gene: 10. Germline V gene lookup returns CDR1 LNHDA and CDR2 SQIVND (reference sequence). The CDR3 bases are TGTGCCAGTAGTCCGGACAGGGTTCCTGGGGAAAAACTGTTTTTT. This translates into CASSPDRVPGEKLFF.